The rows below give T cell receptor beta chains drawn from one sample of a study of blood T cell repertoires in COVID-19. Assay: immunoSEQ multiplex PCR; the TCRdb copy retains only in-frame clones and omits some. The sample has approximately 480,000 clones, 89% seen once. Sample: peripheral blood. These receptors were taken from a young man with COVID-19, enrolled during active disease. Both conserved end residues are part of each CDR3. D genes are given only for firm matches. Rows may omit the clone size; those that give it use once, few, many or a size class.

NA | NA | TRBJ1-3 | TRBV5-4 | CASRRDNSGNTIYF | TGTGCCAGCCGCCGGGACAACTCTGGAAACACCATATATTTT
TRBD2 | NA | TRBJ2-1 | TRBV2 | CASTIGLAGGLSEQFF | TGTGCCAGCACTATAGGACTAGCGGGGGGGCTCAGTGAGCAGTTCTTC
TRBD2 | NA | TRBJ2-1 | TRBV11-2 | CASSLDPYRIGGGANEQFF | TGTGCCAGCAGCTTAGATCCCTACCGGATTGGCGGGGGGGCTAATGAGCAGTTCTTC
TRBD1 | NA | TRBJ2-1 | TRBV6-6 | CASSHRRQGATFFGSYNEQFF | TGTGCCAGCAGCCACCGGAGACAGGGGGCGACGTTTTTTGGGTCCTACAATGAGCAGTTCTTC
TRBD2 | NA | TRBJ2-7 | TRBV12-5 | CASGLGLAGGEQYF | TGTGCTAGTGGTTTGGGACTAGCGGGAGGCGAGCAGTACTTC
TRBD2 | NA | TRBJ2-5 | TRBV6-2/TRBV6-3 | CASSYRLRGGPETQYF | TGTGCCAGCAGTTACCGTTTGCGGGGGGGCCCAGAGACCCAGTACTTC
NA | NA | TRBJ1-2 | TRBV10-2 | CASGDARLTMYGYTF | TGCGCCAGCGGTGATGCGAGACTTACGATGTATGGCTACACCTTC
TRBD1 | NA | TRBJ2-7 | TRBV4-1 | CASSQPGQALGEQYF | TGCGCCAGCAGCCAACCGGGACAGGCGCTCGGGGAGCAGTACTTC
NA | NA | TRBJ2-1 | TRBV7-9 | CASNLPTRRNEQFF | TGTGCCAGCAACCTCCCGACTAGAAGGAATGAGCAGTTCTTC
TRBD1 | NA | TRBJ2-7 | TRBV5-4 | CASSSKPGQGTYEQYF | TGTGCCAGCAGCTCTAAGCCGGGACAGGGGACCTACGAGCAGTACTTC
NA | NA | TRBJ1-5 | TRBV7-8 | CASSLALEAGQPQHF | TGTGCCAGCAGCTTAGCGCTTGAGGCAGGGCAGCCCCAGCATTTT
NA | NA | TRBJ1-3 | TRBV11-3 | CASSLTGLPGNTIYF | TGTGCCAGCAGCCTAACGGGTCTCCCAGGAAACACCATATATTTT
TRBD2 | NA | TRBJ2-7 | TRBV24-1 | CATSAPPDERGYEQYF | TGTGCCACCAGTGCCCCCCCGGATGAGCGGGGATACGAGCAGTACTTC
TRBD2 | NA | TRBJ2-3 | TRBV2 | CASRSLAGRADTQYF | TGTGCCAGCCGGTCCCTAGCGGGGAGGGCAGATACGCAGTATTTT
NA | NA | TRBJ2-2 | TRBV10-1 | CAKTTSAWPNTGELFF | TGCGCCAAGACGACATCTGCATGGCCGAACACCGGGGAGCTGTTTTTT
TRBD1 | NA | TRBJ1-2 | TRBV7-8 | CASSHRDSYGYTF | TGTGCCAGCAGTCATCGGGACAGCTATGGCTACACCTTC
NA | NA | TRBJ1-6 | TRBV28 | CASSLHRHNSPLHF | TGTGCCAGCAGTTTACACAGACATAATTCACCCCTCCACTTT
NA | NA | TRBJ1-5 | TRBV27 | CASSSGPAGSNQPQHF | TGTGCCAGCAGCTCCGGGCCGGCGGGGAGCAATCAGCCCCAGCATTTT
TRBD1 | NA | TRBJ2-5 | TRBV19 | CASSITGAPGETQYF | TGTGCCAGTAGTATCACAGGGGCCCCGGGGGAGACCCAGTACTTC
TRBD1 | NA | TRBJ2-1 | TRBV6-5 | CASSRQGMPYNEQFF | TGTGCCAGCAGCCGACAGGGGATGCCCTACAATGAGCAGTTCTTC
TRBD1 | NA | TRBJ2-3 | TRBV3-1/TRBV3-2 | CASSQNTGGNGDTQYF | TGTGCCAGCAGCCAAAACACAGGGGGCAATGGAGATACGCAGTATTTT
NA | NA | TRBJ2-3 | TRBV19 | CASSMGSRGSDTQYF | TGTGCCAGTAGTATGGGTAGCCGGGGATCAGATACGCAGTATTTT
TRBD2 | NA | TRBJ2-4 | TRBV7-8 | CASSFPAGGPTYF | TGTGCCAGCAGCTTTCCAGCGGGGGGGCCTACGTACTTC
TRBD2 | NA | TRBJ2-1 | TRBV4-2 | CASSQRGGAKDEQFF | TGTGCCAGCAGCCAACGCGGGGGGGCCAAGGATGAGCAGTTCTTC
NA | NA | TRBJ2-1 | TRBV5-5 | CASSLAQNNEQFF | TGTGCCAGCAGCTTGGCCCAAAACAATGAGCAGTTCTTC
NA | NA | TRBJ1-1 | TRBV5-4 | CASSPRDGSNTEAFF | TGTGCCAGCAGCCCCCGGGATGGGTCGAACACTGAAGCTTTCTTT
TRBD2 | NA | TRBJ2-1 | TRBV3-1/TRBV3-2 | CASSPVGRDEQFF | TGTGCCAGCAGCCCTGTAGGGAGGGATGAGCAGTTCTTC
TRBD2 | few | TRBJ2-7 | TRBV18 | CASSPSGRPVRYEQYF | TGTGCCAGCTCACCCTCCGGGAGGCCTGTGCGCTACGAGCAGTACTTC
TRBD1 | NA | TRBJ2-3 | TRBV3-1/TRBV3-2 | CASSHATGGPTDTQYF | TGTGCCAGCAGCCACGCGACAGGGGGCCCCACAGATACGCAGTATTTT
TRBD1 | NA | TRBJ1-1 | TRBV19 | CASSIPNRGNTEAFF | TGTGCCAGTAGTATCCCAAACAGGGGAAACACTGAAGCTTTCTTT
TRBD1 | NA | TRBJ2-2 | TRBV7-3 | CASSSDRVEELFF | TGTGCCAGCAGCTCGGACAGGGTTGAGGAGCTGTTTTTT
TRBD1 | NA | TRBJ1-6 | TRBV7-9 | CASSPRTGENSPLHF | TGTGCCAGCAGCCCGCGGACAGGCGAAAATTCACCCCTCCACTTT
TRBD1 | NA | TRBJ1-1 | TRBV6-6 | CASIYNRQGAGEAFF | TGTGCCAGCATCTACAATAGACAGGGGGCAGGTGAAGCTTTCTTT
NA | NA | TRBJ2-1 | TRBV11-3 | CASQGGGEQFF | TGTGCCAGCCAAGGGGGGGGTGAGCAGTTCTTC
NA | NA | TRBJ2-1 | TRBV4-1 | CASSQDPDRNSYNEQFF | TGCGCCAGCAGCCAAGATCCCGACAGGAACTCCTACAATGAGCAGTTCTTC
NA | NA | TRBJ1-6 | TRBV2 | CASKDSRGGYSPLHF | TGTGCCAGCAAGGACTCCAGGGGCGGGTATTCACCCCTCCACTTT
TRBD1 | once | TRBJ1-1 | TRBV4-1 | CASSLKGAALTEAFF | TGCGCCAGCAGCCTAAAGGGGGCGGCTTTAACTGAAGCTTTCTTT
NA | NA | TRBJ1-5 | TRBV18 | CASSPSGLQPQHF | TGTGCCAGCTCACCATCAGGGCTCCAGCCCCAGCATTTT
NA | NA | TRBJ1-3 | TRBV5-1 | CASSLAGGGNTIYF | TGCGCCAGCAGCTTGGCCGGGGGTGGAAACACCATATATTTT
NA | NA | TRBJ2-1 | TRBV2 | CASSHVRGEQFF | TGTGCCAGCAGCCACGTCCGCGGTGAGCAGTTCTTC
NA | NA | TRBJ2-7 | TRBV19 | CASSKEGSEQYF | TGTGCCAGTAGTAAAGAGGGGAGCGAGCAGTACTTC
NA | NA | TRBJ1-1 | TRBV20-1 | CSARGGVITFF | TGCAGTGCTAGAGGCGGGGTCATAACTTTCTTT
NA | NA | TRBJ2-1 | TRBV7-9 | CASSHRGPGEQFF | TGTGCCAGCAGCCATAGGGGCCCAGGCGAGCAGTTCTTC
NA | once | TRBJ2-5 | TRBV24-1 | CATDSPKKGETQYF | TGTGCCACCGACAGCCCGAAGAAGGGAGAGACCCAGTACTTC
TRBD2 | NA | TRBJ2-7 | TRBV7-9 | CASRHSGRAPYEQYF | TGTGCCAGCAGACATAGCGGGAGAGCCCCCTACGAGCAGTACTTC
TRBD2 | NA | TRBJ2-3 | TRBV3-1/TRBV3-2 | CASSHSGGIDTQYF | TGTGCCAGCAGCCATAGCGGGGGAATAGATACGCAGTATTTT
NA | once | TRBJ1-1 | TRBV4-1 | CATRSGDLMNTEAFF | TGCGCCACCCGAAGCGGGGATCTTATGAACACTGAAGCTTTCTTT
NA | once | TRBJ2-7 | TRBV18 | CASSPTDSPSYEQYF | TGTGCCAGCTCACCAACGGACAGTCCCTCCTACGAGCAGTACTTC
TRBD1 | NA | TRBJ1-1 | TRBV14 | CASSHPGLGIQGARTEAFF | TGTGCCAGCAGCCACCCGGGGCTCGGTATACAGGGGGCGCGGACTGAAGCTTTCTTT
NA | NA | TRBJ2-3 | TRBV14 | CASSQEASFTDTQYF | TGTGCCAGCAGCCAAGAAGCAAGCTTCACAGATACGCAGTATTTT
TRBD1 | NA | TRBJ2-7 | TRBV2 | CASSADRDRDYEQYF | TGTGCCAGCAGCGCAGACCGGGACAGGGACTACGAGCAGTACTTC
NA | NA | TRBJ2-3 | TRBV25-1 | CASSDGHITDTQYF | TGTGCCAGCAGTGACGGACATATCACAGATACGCAGTATTTT
TRBD2 | once | TRBJ2-2 | TRBV5-1 | CASSLEVAGANTGELFF | TGCGCCAGCAGCTTGGAAGTAGCGGGGGCGAACACCGGGGAGCTGTTTTTT